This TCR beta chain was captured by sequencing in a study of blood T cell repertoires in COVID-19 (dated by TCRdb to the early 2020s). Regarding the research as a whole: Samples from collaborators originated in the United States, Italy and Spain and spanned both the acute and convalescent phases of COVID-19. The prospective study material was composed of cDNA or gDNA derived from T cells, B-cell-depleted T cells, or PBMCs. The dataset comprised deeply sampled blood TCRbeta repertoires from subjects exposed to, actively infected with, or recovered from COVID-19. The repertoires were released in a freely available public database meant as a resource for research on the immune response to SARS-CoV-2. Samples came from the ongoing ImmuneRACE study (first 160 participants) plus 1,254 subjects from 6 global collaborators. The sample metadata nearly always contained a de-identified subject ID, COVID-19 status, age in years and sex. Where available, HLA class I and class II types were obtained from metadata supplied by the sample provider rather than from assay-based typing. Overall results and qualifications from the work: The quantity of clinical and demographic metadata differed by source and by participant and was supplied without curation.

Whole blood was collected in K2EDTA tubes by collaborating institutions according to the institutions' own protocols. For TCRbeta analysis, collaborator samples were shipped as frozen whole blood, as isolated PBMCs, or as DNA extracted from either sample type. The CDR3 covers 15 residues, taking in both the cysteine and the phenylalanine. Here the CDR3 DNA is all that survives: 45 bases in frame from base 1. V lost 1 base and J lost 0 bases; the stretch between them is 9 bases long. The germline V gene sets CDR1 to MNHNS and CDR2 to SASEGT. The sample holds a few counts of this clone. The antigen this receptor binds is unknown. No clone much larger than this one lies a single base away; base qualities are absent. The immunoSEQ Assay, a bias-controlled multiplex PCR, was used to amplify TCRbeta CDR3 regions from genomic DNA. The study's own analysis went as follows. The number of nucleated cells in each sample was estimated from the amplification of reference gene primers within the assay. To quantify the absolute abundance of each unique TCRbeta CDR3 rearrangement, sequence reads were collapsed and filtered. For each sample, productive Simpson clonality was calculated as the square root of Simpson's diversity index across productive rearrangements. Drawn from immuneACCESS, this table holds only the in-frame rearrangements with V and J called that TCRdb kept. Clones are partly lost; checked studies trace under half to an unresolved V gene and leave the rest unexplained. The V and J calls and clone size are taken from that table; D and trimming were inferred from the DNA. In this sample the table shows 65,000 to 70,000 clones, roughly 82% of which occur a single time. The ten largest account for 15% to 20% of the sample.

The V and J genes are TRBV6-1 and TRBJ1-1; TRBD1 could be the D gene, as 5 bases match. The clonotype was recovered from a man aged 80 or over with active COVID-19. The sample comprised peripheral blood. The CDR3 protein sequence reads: CASSEGQGVNTEAFF. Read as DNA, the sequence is TGTGCCAGCAGTGAAGGGCAGGGCGTGAACACTGAAGCTTTCTTT.